The TCR beta chain described here comes from a study of blood T cell repertoires in COVID-19. Study-level information: PBMCs, B-cell-depleted T cells, or T cells were the source of the cDNA or gDNA that made up the material.

Libraries were prepared by immunoSEQ multiplex PCR; TCRdb keeps only in-frame clonotypes and omits some of them. The sample shows roughly 160,000 clones, roughly 85% of them seen only once. The CDR3 extends over 14 amino acids. With V trimmed by 3 bases and J by 5 bases, 7 bases remained unmatched. Germline CDR1 is GTSNPN and CDR2 is SVGIG (reference sequence). The source of this sequence is a woman in her 70s in a cohort exposed to, infected with or recovered from COVID-19 (not recorded which). Sequences were obtained from PBMCs or T cells enriched from blood (not recorded which). The chain is built from TRBV30 and TRBJ2-3; TRBD2 aligns across 8 bases. As DNA, the CDR3 is TGTGCCTGGAGCCTGGGACTAGTAGTAGATACGCAGTATTTT. Its protein product is CAWSLGLVVDTQYF.